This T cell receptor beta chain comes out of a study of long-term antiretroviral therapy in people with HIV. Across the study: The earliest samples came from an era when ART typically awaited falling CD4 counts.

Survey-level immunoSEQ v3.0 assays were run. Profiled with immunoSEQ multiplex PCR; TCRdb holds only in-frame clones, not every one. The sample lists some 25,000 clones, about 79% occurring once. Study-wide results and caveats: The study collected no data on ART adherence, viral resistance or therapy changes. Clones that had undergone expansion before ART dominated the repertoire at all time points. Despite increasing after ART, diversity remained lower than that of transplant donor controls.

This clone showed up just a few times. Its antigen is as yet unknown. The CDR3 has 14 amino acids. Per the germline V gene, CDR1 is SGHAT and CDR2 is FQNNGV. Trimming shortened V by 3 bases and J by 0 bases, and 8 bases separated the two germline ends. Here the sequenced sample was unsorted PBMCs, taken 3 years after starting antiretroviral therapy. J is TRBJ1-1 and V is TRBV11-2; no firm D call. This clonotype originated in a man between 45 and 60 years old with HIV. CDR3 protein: CASSFGIMNTEAFF. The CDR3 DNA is TGTGCCAGCAGCTTCGGCATCATGAACACTGAAGCTTTCTTT.